Following are 31 T cell receptor beta chains from one sample sequenced in a study of long-term antiretroviral therapy in people with HIV (dated by TCRdb to the early 2020s). The immunoSEQ hsTCRB v3.0 assay was used at survey level resolution for TRB variable region sequencing. Imported from immuneACCESS, the table was reduced by TCRdb to in-frame sequences with V and J called. These copies leave out some clones; in studies compared against another copy, an unresolved V gene accounts for under half, and the cause of the remainder is not known. The sample table contains approximately 25,000 clones; only one count was recorded for about 86% of them. The top ten hold less than 6% of the sample. The specimen comprised unsorted PBMCs, sampled almost 4.6 years after starting antiretroviral therapy. These receptor sequences come from a young man with HIV.

V gene TRBV9 combines with J gene TRBJ2-5; the D gene is possibly TRBD2 (7 bases). The CDR3 spans 14 residues. V was pared by 0 bases and J by 7 bases, with 13 bases between. Germline values: CDR1 SGDLS, CDR2 YYNGEE. The DNA of the CDR3 is TGTGCCAGCAGCGTAGGGGCGGGGGCAGCGACCCAGTACTTC. Amino acids: CASSVGAGAATQYF.

CDR3: CACAGPGNTIYF. CDR3 DNA sequence: TGTGCCTGCGCGGGACCTGGAAACACCATATATTTT. The chain carries TRBV30 and TRBJ1-3; maybe TRBD1 (5 bases). CDR3 length: 12 residues. V was shortened by 6 bases and J by 2 bases, with 8 bases between the two germline ends. The germline gives CDR1 GTSNPN, CDR2 SVGIG (reference sequence).

The chain joins TRBV4-1 to TRBJ2-7; possible D gene TRBD2, 5 bases. V was trimmed by 1 base and J by 5 bases, leaving 18 bases between them. This CDR3 region has 16 residues. CDR1 and CDR2 (germline): MGHRA, YSYEKL. The CDR3 DNA is TGCGCCAGCAGCCAAGTTGAGGGTAGTCCCCCGGACGAGCAGTACTTC. Protein sequence: CASSQVEGSPPDEQYF.

The V gene is TRBV4-2, the J gene TRBJ2-7, with TRBD2 matching 10 bases. This CDR3 has 15 residues. V lost 6 bases and J lost 2; bases outside the gene matches: 7. CDR1 is LGHNA, CDR2 YNFKEQ, per germline. The CDR3 DNA reads TGTGCCAGCAGGGCTACTAGCGGGGTCCCCTACGAGCAGTACTTC. Its translation: CASRATSGVPYEQYF.

This rearrangement joins TRBV27 to TRBJ2-3; D is possibly TRBD1 (5 bases). The CDR3 is 13 amino acids. V was trimmed by 4 bases and J by 8 bases, leaving 13 bases between them. CDR1 MNHEY and CDR2 SMNVEV come from the germline V gene (reference sequence). CDR3 nucleotides: TGTGCCAGCAGTTCCTTCATGCAGGGTACGCAGTATTTT. Encoded protein: CASSSFMQGTQYF.

This chain connects TRBV4-3 to TRBJ2-6, with D possibly called TRBD1 or TRBD2 (5 bases each). From germline, CDR1 is LGHNA and CDR2 YSLEER. V was shortened by 0 bases and J by 2 bases, with 8 bases between the two germline ends. This CDR3 is 16 amino acids long. This CDR3 is CASSQDGGAGANVLTF. CDR3 DNA: TGCGCCAGCAGCCAAGATGGGGGAGCTGGGGCCAACGTCCTGACTTTC.

The chain couples TRBV28 to TRBJ1-2, with 10 bases identical to TRBD1. The CDR3 covers 15 residues. Germline V gene sequence: CDR1 MDHEN, CDR2 SYDVKM. Trimming at V came to 4 bases and at J to 7 bases, leaving 9 bases not matched to a gene. Here the CDR3 reads CASSYAGTGDLGYTF. The DNA for the CDR3 is TGTGCCAGCAGTTACGCCGGGACAGGGGACCTTGGCTACACCTTC.

The gene calls are TRBV6-9 and TRBJ2-7; tentative D call: TRBD1 (5 bases). This CDR3 spans 15 amino acids. Between the trimmed V and J ends, which lost 11 bases and 2 bases, there was a span of 22 bases. The germline V gene encodes CDR1 MNHGY and CDR2 SVAAGI. CDR3 residues: CAAQIQRQSAYEQYF. Written as DNA, the CDR3 is TGTGCCGCGCAAATACAGCGACAGTCCGCCTACGAGCAGTACTTC.

This clone came up a few times. The genes are TRBV6-5 and TRBJ1-5; D not certain. The CDR3 sequence is 13 residues long. In germline, CDR1 is MNHEY, CDR2 SVGAGI. Between the trimmed V and J ends, which lost 3 bases and 3 bases, there was a span of 6 bases. The CDR3 DNA reads TGTGCCAGCAGTTATATGAACAATCAGCCCCAGCATTTT. This gives the protein CASSYMNNQPQHF.

The genes are TRBV7-8 and TRBJ2-1, with no clear D. Trimming pared 1 base from V and 6 bases from J, leaving 19 bases between. This CDR3 has 17 residues. Germline CDR1 reads SGHVS; CDR2 reads FQNEAQ. CDR3 sequence (DNA): TGTGCCAGCAGCTTAGAGTCTTGGCCTAGGGCGTTCAATGAGCAGTTCTTC. Its protein is CASSLESWPRAFNEQFF.

The rearrangement uses TRBV9 and TRBJ1-1; D remains ambiguous. This CDR3 contains 10 residues. CDR1 is SGDLS and CDR2 is YYNGEE in the germline V gene. The ends were cut back, 4 bases at V and 9 bases at J, with 7 bases in the middle. This CDR3 reads CASSPTQAFF. CDR3 nucleotide sequence: TGTGCCAGCAGCCCGACCCAAGCTTTCTTT.

J is TRBJ2-7 and V is TRBV5-4; D unclear. Germline-derived CDR1 and CDR2 are SGHNT and YYREEE (reference sequence). V was shortened by 0 bases and J by 2 bases, with 9 bases between the two germline ends. CDR3 size: 14 residues. CDR3 nucleotide sequence: TGTGCCAGCAGCTTGGCTTCGGACCCCTACGAGCAGTACTTC. It yields the protein CASSLASDPYEQYF.

This clone is a singleton in its sample. V and J are TRBV9 and TRBJ2-1, with TRBD1 matching over 10 bases. In germline, CDR1 is SGDLS, CDR2 YYNGEE. CDR3 size: 13 residues. With 4 bases clipped from V and 14 bases from J, the junction kept 9 bases outside the gene matches. The CDR3 sequence: CASSSLGQGTEFF. The CDR3 coding sequence is TGTGCCAGCAGCTCCCTGGGACAGGGGACGGAGTTCTTC.

V gene TRBV4-1 combines with J gene TRBJ2-1, with 11 positions matching TRBD2. Per germline, CDR1 MGHRA and CDR2 YSYEKL. V shed 1 base, J shed 13 bases, and the junction held 6 bases outside the gene matches. The CDR3 totals 14 residues. The CDR3 reads CASSQAGTSGIQFF. CDR3 sequence (DNA): TGCGCCAGCAGCCAAGCCGGGACTAGCGGCATACAGTTCTTC.

This chain joins TRBV6-4 and TRBJ1-2; D unclear. The CDR3 has 14 residues. The germline V and J ends were trimmed by 0 bases and 1 base, with 6 bases remaining between them. CDR1 and CDR2 (germline): MRHNA, SNTAGT. CDR3 in DNA: TGTGCCAGCAGTGACTCGGTCCTTAACTATGGCTACACCTTC. Translation: CASSDSVLNYGYTF.

This chain connects TRBV6-5 to TRBJ2-5; no firm D call. CDR1 and CDR2 (germline): MNHEY, SVGAGI. This CDR3 is 15 amino acids long. The V gene lost 0 bases and the J gene lost 5 bases, with 13 bases spanning the gap. CDR3 nucleotides: TGTGCCAGCAGTTACTCTTCGTCCCGGCGGGAGACCCAGTACTTC. This encodes CASSYSSSRRETQYF.

The chain carries TRBV29-1 and TRBJ2-1; no clear D gene. V was shortened by 8 bases and J by 4 bases, with 12 bases between the two germline ends. Germline lookup yields CDR1 SQVTM and CDR2 ANQGSEA. The CDR3 is 12 amino acids. In nucleotides, the CDR3 is TGCAGCCTACGAGTGGCATACAATGAGCAGTTCTTC. This gives the protein CSLRVAYNEQFF.

This chain uses TRBV27 with TRBJ1-1; D gene uncertain. Trimming left V 5 bases short and J 6 bases short, with 19 bases between. This CDR3 region has 15 residues. Germline V gene lookup returns CDR1 MNHEY and CDR2 SMNVEV (reference sequence). CDR3 nucleotides: TGTGCCAGCAGTCCCTCGCAGAGGGAGATGTCTGAAGCTTTCTTT. Translated: CASSPSQREMSEAFF.

V usage is TRBV18 and J usage is TRBJ2-7, with D possibly being TRBD1 or TRBD2 (5 bases each). The germline CDR1 and CDR2 sequences are KGHSH and LQKENI. CDR3 length: 16 amino acids. Trimming shortened V by 3 bases and J by 2 bases, and 17 bases separated the two germline ends. Here the CDR3 DNA reads TGTGCCAGCTCACCGGCCTCCGGGGCGAAACCCTACGAGCAGTACTTC. Translated: CASSPASGAKPYEQYF. The full variable domain, completed using reference TRBV18 and TRBJ2-7, is NAGVMQNPRHLVRRRGQEARLRCSPMKGHSHVYWYRQLPEEGLKFMVYLQKENIIDESGMPKERFSAEFPKEGPSILRIQQVVRGDSAAYFCASSPASGAKPYEQYFGPGTRLTVT.

The chain links TRBV9 to TRBJ2-2, with 7 bases lining up with TRBD2. This CDR3 region has 15 residues. The V gene end was trimmed by 0 bases and the J gene end by 5 bases; junction bases not matched to a gene: 4. Germline V gene data show CDR1 as SGDLS and CDR2 as YYNGEE. CDR3 region: CASSVVDSGTGELFF. CDR3 bases: TGTGCCAGCAGCGTAGTGGATAGCGGGACCGGGGAGCTGTTTTTT.

V and J are TRBV13 and TRBJ1-5; D might be TRBD1 (5 bases). The V gene lost 5 bases and the J gene lost 0 bases, with 8 bases spanning the gap. The CDR3 spans 14 residues. CDR1 and CDR2 from the germline V gene are PRHDT and FYEKMQ (reference sequence). This CDR3 reads CASSQGYSNQPQHF. The CDR3 nucleotides read TGTGCCAGCAGCCAGGGTTATAGCAATCAGCCCCAGCATTTT.

The chain links TRBV27 to TRBJ1-5; D not certain. The CDR3 is made up of 15 amino acids. CDR1 is MNHEY, CDR2 SMNVEV, per germline (reference sequence). The V gene lost 5 bases and the J gene lost 6 bases, with 17 bases spanning the gap. CDR3: CASSRTTEVLQPQHF. The CDR3 DNA follows: TGTGCCAGCAGTCGAACCACGGAGGTACTTCAGCCCCAGCATTTT.

The J gene is TRBJ2-7, the V gene TRBV30, with D perhaps TRBD2 (6 bases). Trimming took 1 base from V and 2 from J, leaving 9 bases between them. The CDR3 consists of 13 residues. CDR1 is GTSNPN, CDR2 SVGIG, per germline (reference sequence). CDR3: CAWSAGDTYEQYF. The CDR3 region has the DNA TGTGCCTGGAGTGCGGGGGATACCTACGAGCAGTACTTC.

J is TRBJ2-3 and V is TRBV20-1, with D possibly matching TRBD1 (6 bases). The CDR3 has 10 amino acids. Trimming stripped 8 bases from V and 4 bases from J, with 7 bases between. CDR1 is DFQATT, CDR2 SNEGSKA, per germline (reference sequence). The DNA for the CDR3 is TGCAGTTCAGGGGCAGATACGCAGTATTTT. Encoded protein: CSSGADTQYF.

The rearrangement links TRBV6-5 to TRBJ1-1, with D perhaps TRBD1 (6 bases). Germline V CDR1 and CDR2: MNHEY, SVGAGI. With 4 bases removed from V and 2 bases from J, the gap between germline ends came to 11 bases. The CDR3 loop spans 14 amino acids. The CDR3 nucleotides read TGTGCCAGCAGTTGGGGGGGCCTAAACACTGAAGCTTTCTTT. The encoded protein is CASSWGGLNTEAFF.

This sequence joins TRBV6-5 and TRBJ2-7; D possibly uses TRBD1 or TRBD2 (5 bases each). Between the trimmed V and J ends, which lost 0 bases and 3 bases, there was a span of 12 bases. Germline loops: CDR1 MNHEY, CDR2 SVGAGI. The CDR3 consists of 15 residues. The chain's CDR3 is CASSYSDSGDYEQYF. The CDR3 bases are TGTGCCAGCAGTTACTCCGACAGCGGAGACTACGAGCAGTACTTC.

This chain connects TRBV27 to TRBJ1-2; 7 nucleotides align to TRBD1. The germline gives CDR1 MNHEY, CDR2 SMNVEV (reference sequence). The CDR3 spans 15 residues. Losses at the gene ends were 3 bases for V and 0 bases for J; bases not matched to a gene: 4. The CDR3 nucleotides are TGTGCCAGCAGTTTTGCTGACAGGGCTAACTATGGCTACACCTTC. It yields the protein CASSFADRANYGYTF.

The CDR3 reads CASSTGGLSNQPQHF. As DNA, the CDR3 is TGTGCCAGCAGTACCGGAGGGTTGAGCAATCAGCCCCAGCATTTT. The genes are TRBV6-5 and TRBJ1-5; unclear D gene. V was shortened by 5 bases and J by 1 base, with 12 bases between the two germline ends. CDR1 is MNHEY and CDR2 is SVGAGI in the germline V gene. The CDR3 has 15 residues.

The V call is TRBV5-5, the J call TRBJ2-3; TRBD1 is a possible D gene (5 bases). Germline V gives CDR1 SGHKS, CDR2 YYEKEE (reference sequence). Trimming removed 4 bases from V and 6 bases from J, with 15 bases in between. The CDR3 length is 14 residues. CDR3 nucleotides: TGTGCCAGCAGCATACCAGGGCCACAGGATACGCAGTATTTT. The encoded protein is CASSIPGPQDTQYF.

On this clone: Mismatch with germline at one junction end may stem from a read error. The chain is built from TRBV7-7 and TRBJ2-5; D is undetermined. Germline V gene lookup returns CDR1 SSHAT and CDR2 FNYEAQ (reference sequence). CDR3 length equals 13 residues. The CDR3 nucleotides read TGTGCTAGCAGCTTACAGCTAGGGGAGACCCAGTACTTC. Translated, it gives CASSLQLGETQYF.

This clone has just one count. The chain combines TRBV21-1 with TRBJ1-2. TRBV21-1 is reported as a pseudogene. The CDR3 extends over 17 amino acids. The CDR3 DNA reads as TGTGCCAGCAGCCCTCTTCCGGGACCCTCGAAGGGCAGGGGCTACACCTTC. Translated, it gives CASSPLPGPSKGRGYTF.